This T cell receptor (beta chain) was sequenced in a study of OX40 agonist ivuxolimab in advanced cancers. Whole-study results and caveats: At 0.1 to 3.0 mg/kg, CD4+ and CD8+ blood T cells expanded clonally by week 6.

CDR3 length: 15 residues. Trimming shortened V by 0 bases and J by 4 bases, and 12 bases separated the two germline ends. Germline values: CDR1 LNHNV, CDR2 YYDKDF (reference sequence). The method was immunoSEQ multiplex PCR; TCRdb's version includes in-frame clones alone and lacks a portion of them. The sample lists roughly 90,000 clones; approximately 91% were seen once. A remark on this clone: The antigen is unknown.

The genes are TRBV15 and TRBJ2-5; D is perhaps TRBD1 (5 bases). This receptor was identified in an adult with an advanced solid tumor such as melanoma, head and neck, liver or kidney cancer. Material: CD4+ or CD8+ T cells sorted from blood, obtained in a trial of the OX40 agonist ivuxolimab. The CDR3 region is CATSRDWQGAETQYF. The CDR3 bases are TGTGCCACCAGCAGAGATTGGCAGGGTGCAGAGACCCAGTACTTC.